This T cell receptor (beta chain) was identified during a study of cytomegalovirus exposure and HLA in healthy donors listed by TCRdb under 2017. About the full investigation: An earlier analysis of a few hundred of the donors reported approximately 260 Gb of sequence data and approximately 120 million unique TCR beta sequences obtained from around 190 million T cells. Typing coverage varied by locus: roughly 629-630 donors for A, B, C, DRB1 and DQB1; more than 500 for DQA1; over 600 for DPA1; under 490 for DPB1. Besides the first cohort of approximately 710 subjects, a separate validation cohort made up of some 110 different subjects was used. To predict cytomegalovirus infection status, the study combined high-throughput TCR immunosequencing, statistical association of individual TCRs with disease status, and machine learning. Five DR-DQ haplotypes were handled as single units for association and clustering, since linkage in the cohort was strong. Among 350 to 400 genotyped donors of the cohort, an average of approximately 230,000 unique TCR beta nucleotide sequences were sequenced per donor, roughly 20% of them non-productive. An earlier analysis of around 640 of the donors used high-throughput TCR beta sequencing to judge whether each TCR beta V gene segment behaved as functional or pseudogenic. The study aimed to test whether cataloging public T cell receptors could reveal signatures of past pathogen exposure. HLA typing covered class I and class II loci at four-digit resolution. The study used immunosequencing to profile the T cell repertoires of about 670 subjects and linked those repertoires to cytomegalovirus serostatus. Donor age, sex, ethnicity and CMV serostatus were collected together with the repertoire data. An early release covering around 630 HLA-typed donors comprised roughly 300 gigabases of sequencing data and roughly 86 million unique TCR sequences. A later analysis re-analyzed previously published TCR beta repertoires from roughly 630 donors and added high-resolution HLA genotyping to study TCR occurrence patterns. A later genetic analysis used genome-wide SNP genotypes for about 60% of the 666 donors, treating that subset as a discovery cohort. The later analysis used no new phenotypic data to find candidate immune exposures, relying instead on TCR beta sequences and their occurrence across donors. All discovery cohort repertoires had been generated on a single sequencing platform. Among the roughly 370 genotyped donors, approximately 81% belonged to the genetic ancestry cluster associated with self-reported Caucasian donors. What the work shows at the level of the full study, not this receptor alone: When HLA alleles, especially DR and DQ, strongly co-occurred, TCR associations were difficult to assign to individual alleles. Some 15 rarely observed V segments, including chromosome 9 orphons, were excluded from the earlier analysis of just under 600 of the donors because counts were too low. Because some donors lacked HLA typing at each locus, the association tests relied only on the typed subset. According to a later analysis, parvovirus B19, influenza, CMV and Epstein-Barr virus appeared linked to several top co-occurrence clusters. A further reported finding was that TCR beta sequences accurately predicted the HLA-A and HLA-B alleles for most subjects in the first cohort. In an earlier analysis of more than 500 of the donors, most TCR beta V segments appeared in productive rearrangements about 90% or about 30% of the time, broadly matching IMGT annotations. In a later analysis, most CMV-associated TCR beta chains were found to appear HLA-restricted, with HLA associations seemingly driven largely by CMV exposure. A few of the identified cytomegalovirus-associated TCR beta chains were confirmed in vitro to be specific for cytomegalovirus antigens. A later analysis found that TCR association rates varied across HLA loci, with DRB1 alleles showing the most associated TCRs and HLA-C alleles the fewest. In both the original and validation cohorts, the classifier was reported to diagnose cytomegalovirus status with high specificity and sensitivity. V-gene and J-gene trimming of TCR beta chains was associated with a missense DCLRE1C variant in a later genetic analysis, and the association was replicated in an independent cohort. Sequencing depth was assumed to be roughly uniform across donors in the presence/absence analyses, though that assumption may not hold. A later genetic analysis reported fewer N-insertions in productive TCRs among donors in an Asian-associated ancestry cluster than the approximately 670-donor mean. The sequencing pipeline was judged likely to have produced a cluster of highly shared sequence variants as a technical artifact. According to the authors, the approach could potentially be generalized to other disease states and immunological phenotypes. Some IMGT-functional V segments, including TRBV6-2 and TRBV6-3, could not be told apart with the 87-base-pair reads, so those segments were excluded. Linkage disequilibrium might explain the correlated functional status among segregating V segments, but an unknown experimental factor could not be ruled out. Compared with equally common non-associated chains, HLA-associated TCR beta chains in a later analysis were more clonally expanded and had lower generation probabilities. A total of 150 or so TCR beta chains were listed by the study as associated with cytomegalovirus. For the cohort, immune exposure information was limited to CMV serostatus. Most TCR sequences were observed very rarely across donors, whereas some public TCRs were present in many individuals. In a later analysis, around 17,000 TCR beta sequences were associated with specific HLA alleles at a false discovery rate of 0.05. Only TCR beta chains were sequenced in this cohort, and the absence of alpha or paired-chain data limited detectable features.

The library relied on the immunoSEQ multiplex PCR assay. The multiplex PCR relied on a mix of 60 forward primers for TCR Vbeta segments and 13 reverse primers for TCR Jbeta segments. A multiplex PCR assay on genomic DNA amplified the CDR3 region of rearranged TCR beta genes. The amplified TCR beta libraries were sequenced on the Illumina HiSeq System as 87-base-pair reads. The paper's data handling went like this. In a later analysis, some 80 million unique TCR beta chains were counted across the 650 to 750 repertoires, and about 9.9 million of these chains were shared by at least two donors. A nearest-neighbor algorithm error-corrected the raw reads and collapsed the reads into unique sequences, merging closely related sequences to remove PCR and sequencing errors. To assign V, D and J gene segments, CDR3 sequences were aligned to IMGT reference sequences. Each retained sequence needed at least a six-nucleotide match to both a V gene segment and a J gene segment. A rearrangement counted as productive if the CDR3 had no stop codons and remained in frame with V and J, and every other rearrangement counted as non-productive. Following IMGT convention, CDR3 was defined as the stretch from the second conserved V-encoded cysteine up to the conserved J-encoded phenylalanine. The earlier analysis of approximately 500 of the donors excluded sequences that lacked an unambiguous match to a single V gene segment. An earlier analysis of several hundred of the donors called V segments functional above 56.7% productive rearrangements and segregating when the between-donor standard deviation exceeded 5%. A statistical classification framework was built to diagnose cytomegalovirus status from the catalog of TCR beta chain sequences. In a later analysis, TCR nucleotide sequences were compared against IMGT/GENE-DB human TR gene sequences so that V and J genes could be assigned. Using the TCRdist pipeline, a later analysis assigned CDR3 sequences along with most-parsimonious VDJ recombination scenarios. In a later analysis, every TCR beta chain was defined by the combination of its CDR3 amino acid sequence and its V-gene family, and reads without a unique V-gene family were dropped. A later analysis removed 592 highly shared, low-generation-probability nucleotide sequences to deal with suspected cross-contamination and a sequencing artifact. In a later analysis, a clonal expansion index for each public chain was calculated from normalized within-repertoire ranks of inferred template counts. In a later analysis, generation probabilities were computed using a VDJ recombination model fitted to out-of-frame rearrangements, and the results were checked against IGoR. Hypergeometric tests were used in a later analysis to score TCR-TCR, TCR-HLA and TCR-CMV co-occurrence, with a repertoire-size bias correction applied to the TCR pairs. False discovery rates were estimated in a later analysis by permuting HLA or CMV assignments 20 times. In a later analysis, co-occurring TCRs were grouped using DBSCAN, with TCRdist sequence similarity added in when clustering inside HLA-allele-positive subsets. Repertoires with fewer than 30,000 or more than 120,000 public chains were left out of co-occurrence clustering, as were four to six repertoires with anomalous nucleotide sharing. TCRdb carries this immuneACCESS record with in-frame sequences only. Its versions omit some clonotypes, under half of them owing to an unresolved V gene in the studies checked, with the rest unexplained. Clone size and the V and J calls come from that table; the DNA yielded D and trimming. The sample table on file contains some 62,000 clones. The top ten clones comprise more than 5% of the sample.

With respect to this clone: Its recognized antigen is unknown.

In total, approximately 700 healthy bone marrow donors made up the cohort. At the time of sampling, every cohort member was nominally healthy, though immune exposures that went unrecorded were likely present. The donor tested CMV seropositive, placing the donor among the 250 to 300 seropositive members of the cohort. A peripheral blood sample was collected from each donor, and TCR beta sequencing was performed on peripheral blood mononuclear cells. Genomic DNA extraction from the blood cell samples was performed with the Qiagen DNeasy Blood Extraction Kit. The germline V end is reduced by 5 bases and the J end by 0 bases; junction bases left unmatched: 4. The CDR3, from cysteine to phenylalanine, totals 15 residues. Only the CDR3 region is kept as DNA, spanning 45 bases read in frame from base 1. CDR1 and CDR2, looked up from the germline V gene (reference sequence), are LNHDA and SQIVND.

Material for sequencing was PBMCs. This sequence uses TRBV19 and TRBJ2-7, with TRBD2 identical over 10 junction bases. The source is a man younger than 40 in good health and CMV-seropositive. The CDR3 region reads CASSSSGRVSYEQYF. The bases read TGTGCCAGTAGTTCCAGCGGGAGGGTCTCCTACGAGCAGTACTTC.